Listed below are T cell receptor beta chains from one sample, sequenced in a study of OX40 agonist ivuxolimab in advanced cancers. Clones were sequenced by immunoSEQ multiplex PCR, and TCRdb holds only the in-frame ones, with some missing. The data show 55,000 to 75,000 clones, 91% seen once. The sequencing used CD4+ or CD8+ T cells sorted from blood, collected in a trial of the OX40 agonist ivuxolimab. The receptors originated from an adult with an advanced solid tumor such as melanoma, head and neck, liver or kidney cancer. Each CDR3 is given with its conserved first and last residue.

v_call	j_call	cdr3_aa
TRBV6-1	TRBJ2-1	CASSEKVQVIYNEQFF
TRBV7-8	TRBJ2-7	CASSLAVGTSRGPGYEQYF
TRBV27	TRBJ1-5	CASSQLPLTPPQHF
TRBV7-9	TRBJ2-2	CASLAVNTGELFF
TRBV5-6	TRBJ2-1	CASSPGWAHEQFF
TRBV7-9	TRBJ1-1	CASSLGQPLREAFF
TRBV18	TRBJ1-4	CASSPPGGTNEKLFF
TRBV5-1	TRBJ2-7	CASSLNPYEQYF
TRBV27	TRBJ2-5	CASSPGRNWYQETQYF
TRBV13	TRBJ2-7	CASSFGGYEQYF
TRBV27	TRBJ2-1	CASSLSVGSGMSYNEQFF
TRBV13	TRBJ2-1	CASSLEVLAGVVEQFF
TRBV9	TRBJ2-7	CASSARDLDSYEQYF
TRBV29-1	TRBJ1-1	CSVEGNRVDAFF
TRBV27	TRBJ2-7	CASSYQGASHYEQYF
TRBV6-5	TRBJ2-7	CASSYARGTYEQYF
TRBV7-7	TRBJ2-3	CASSLFAETSGNTDTQYF
TRBV5-1	TRBJ2-1	CASSLRGLAEYNEQFF
TRBV6-5	TRBJ1-2	CATVTGPSGGGYTF
TRBV11-2	TRBJ2-3	CASSLEQETDTQYF
TRBV9	TRBJ2-3	CASSPGAPIGTDTQYF
TRBV4-1	TRBJ2-7	CASSQQGRNGEQYF
TRBV15	TRBJ2-7	CATSRGLRQGEYEQYF
TRBV6-1	TRBJ1-1	CASSETIMNTEAFF
TRBV28	TRBJ2-7	CASSRDGGVYEQYF
TRBV5-8	TRBJ2-2	CASSSLSFGPANTGELFF
TRBV21-1	TRBJ1-4	CASSTGTNEKLFF
TRBV6-1	TRBJ2-7	CASSTIQGATYEQYF
TRBV28	TRBJ1-1	CASSFPGVNTEAFF
TRBV4-3	TRBJ2-5	CASSQDRGGQETQYF